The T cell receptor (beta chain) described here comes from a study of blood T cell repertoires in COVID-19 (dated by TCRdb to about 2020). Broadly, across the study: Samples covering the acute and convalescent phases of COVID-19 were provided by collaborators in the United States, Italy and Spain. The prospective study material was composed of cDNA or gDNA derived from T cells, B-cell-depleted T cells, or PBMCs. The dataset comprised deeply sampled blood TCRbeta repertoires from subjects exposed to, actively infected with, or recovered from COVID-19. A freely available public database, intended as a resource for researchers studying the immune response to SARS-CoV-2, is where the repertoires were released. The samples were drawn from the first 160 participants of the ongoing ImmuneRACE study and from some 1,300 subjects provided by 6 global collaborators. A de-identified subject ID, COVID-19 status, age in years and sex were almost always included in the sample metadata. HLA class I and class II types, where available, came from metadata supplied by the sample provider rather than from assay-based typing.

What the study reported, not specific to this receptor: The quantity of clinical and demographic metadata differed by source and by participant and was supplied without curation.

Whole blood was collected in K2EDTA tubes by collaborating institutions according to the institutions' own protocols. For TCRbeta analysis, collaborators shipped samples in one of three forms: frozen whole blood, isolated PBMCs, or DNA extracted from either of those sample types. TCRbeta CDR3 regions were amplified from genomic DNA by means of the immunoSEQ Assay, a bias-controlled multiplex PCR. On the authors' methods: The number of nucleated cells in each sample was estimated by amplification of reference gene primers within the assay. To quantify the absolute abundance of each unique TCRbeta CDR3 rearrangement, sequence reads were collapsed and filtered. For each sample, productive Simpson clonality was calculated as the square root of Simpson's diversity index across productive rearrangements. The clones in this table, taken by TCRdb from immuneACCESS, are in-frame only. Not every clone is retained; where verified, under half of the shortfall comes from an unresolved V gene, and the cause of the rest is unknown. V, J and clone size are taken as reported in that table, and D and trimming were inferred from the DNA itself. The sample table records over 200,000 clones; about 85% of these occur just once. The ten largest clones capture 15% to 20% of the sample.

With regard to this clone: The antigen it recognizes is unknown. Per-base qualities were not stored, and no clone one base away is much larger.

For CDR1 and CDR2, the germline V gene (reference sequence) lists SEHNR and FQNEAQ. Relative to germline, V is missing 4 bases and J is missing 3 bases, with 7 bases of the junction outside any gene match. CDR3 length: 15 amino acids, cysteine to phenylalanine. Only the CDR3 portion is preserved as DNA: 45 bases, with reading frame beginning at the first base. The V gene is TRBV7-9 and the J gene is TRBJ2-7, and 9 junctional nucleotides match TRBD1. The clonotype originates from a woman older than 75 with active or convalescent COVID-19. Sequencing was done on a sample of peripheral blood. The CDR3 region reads CASSWTGQGLYEQYF. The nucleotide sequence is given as TGTGCCAGCAGCTGGACGGGACAGGGCCTCTACGAGCAGTACTTC. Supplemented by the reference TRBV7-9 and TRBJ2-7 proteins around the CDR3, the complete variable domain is DTGVSQNPRHKITKRGQNVTFRCDPISEHNRLYWYRQTLGQGPEFLTYFQNEAQLEKSRLLSDRFSAERPKGSFSTLEIQRTEQGDSAMYLCASSWTGQGLYEQYFGPGTRLTVT.